One and the same sample provided the 3 T cell receptor beta chains below, sequenced in a study of cytomegalovirus exposure and HLA in healthy donors. This table comes from immunoSEQ multiplex PCR, and its TCRdb copy is limited to in-frame clones, with some not included. The sample has approximately 120,000 clones, roughly 94% seen once. The sequenced sample was PBMCs. These TCRs come from a woman under 30 in good health and CMV-seronegative.

The J gene is TRBJ2-3, the V gene TRBV5-4; perhaps TRBD2 as D (5 bases). Per the germline V gene, CDR1 is SGHNT and CDR2 is YYREEE (reference sequence). CDR3 length equals 16 residues. V lost 0 bases to trimming and J lost 6 bases, with 17 bases between them. The CDR3 region is CASSLGGRKRGDTQYF. The CDR3 DNA sequence: TGTGCCAGCAGCTTGGGTGGCAGGAAGCGAGGGGATACGCAGTATTTT.

The chain has TRBV6-1 and TRBJ1-1; D is unresolved. CDR1 and CDR2 from the germline V gene are MNHNS and SASEGT. There are 13 residues in the CDR3. V dropped 7 bases and J dropped 3 bases, with 12 bases sitting between them. The CDR3 DNA reads as TGTGCCAGCAAAACAGAGTACCACACTGAAGCTTTCTTT. Translated, it gives CASKTEYHTEAFF.

The chain uses TRBV28 and TRBJ1-4; D unclear. Trimming took off 4 bases at V and 4 bases at J, with 7 bases between the two ends. The CDR3 runs 13 residues. Germline CDR1 and CDR2: MDHEN and SYDVKM. CDR3 protein: CASSSGINEKLFF. CDR3 nucleotide sequence: TGTGCCAGCAGTTCGGGGATTAATGAAAAACTGTTTTTT. The full variable domain, completed using reference TRBV28 and TRBJ1-4, is DVKVTQSSRYLVKRTGEKVFLECVQDMDHENMFWYRQDPGLGLRLIYFSYDVKMKEKGDIPEGYSVSREKKERFSLILESASTNQTSMYLCASSSGINEKLFFGSGTQLSVL.